The present T cell receptor beta chain was sequenced within a study of type 1 regulatory T cells. Study summary: An in vitro protocol generated T-allo10, a Tr1-enriched, alloantigen-specific CD4 T cell product.

The CDR3 extends over 15 amino acids. The V and J ends lost 5 bases and 7 bases, in that order; junction bases with no gene match: 5. Germline V gives CDR1 SNHLY, CDR2 FYNNEI. This clonotype was picked up a small number of times. As yet, its antigen is unknown. TCRdb reprocessed the reads with MiXCR, giving one entry per CDR3 protein. Of approximately 5,200 distinct CDR3 sequences in the sample, 20% to 30% were seen once. General study results and limits: Compared with non-Tr1 cells, Tr1 cells showed a narrower TCR repertoire.

The V call is TRBV2, the J call TRBJ2-1; 13 bases line up with TRBD2. Material: cultured type 1 regulatory T (Tr1) cells, either the whole culture or a sorted fraction (not recorded which). The receptor's source is a human donor in good health. CDR3 bases: TGTGCCAGCAGTTTACTAGCGGGGGGGAGGAATGAGCAGTTCTTC. Its translation: CASSLLAGGRNEQFF.